The 10 T cell receptor beta chains below were found in one sample sequenced in a study of blood T cell repertoires in COVID-19. Only in-frame clones appear in the TCRdb table, and some are missing; sequencing was by immunoSEQ multiplex PCR. The sample records about 130,000 clones, about 79% being singletons. Sequencing was performed on peripheral blood. The receptors were gathered from an elderly woman with acute or convalescent COVID-19.

The chain has TRBV13 and TRBJ1-2; D unresolved. Trimming took 5 bases from V and 3 from J, leaving 13 bases between them. The CDR3 covers 14 residues. The germline gives CDR1 PRHDT, CDR2 FYEKMQ (reference sequence). The CDR3 bases are TGTGCCAGCAGCCGCTATGGCCGGGACTATGGCTACACCTTC. Translated: CASSRYGRDYGYTF.

This clone was seen a single time. The rearrangement joins TRBV11-3 to TRBJ2-7, with TRBD1 identical over 8 bases. CDR1 and CDR2 (germline): SGHNT, YENEEA. The V segment lost 6 bases and the J segment 3 bases; nucleotides outside the gene matches: 7. CDR3 length: 14 amino acids. In DNA form, the CDR3 reads TGTGCCAGCAGTCCGTCGGACAGGGACTACGAGCAGTACTTC. This sequence encodes CASSPSDRDYEQYF.

J is TRBJ1-1 and V is TRBV18; no clear D gene. V lost 5 bases and J 1 base, leaving 5 bases between the germline ends. Germline-derived CDR1 and CDR2 are KGHSH and LQKENI. This CDR3 has 12 amino acids. DNA for the CDR3: TGTGCCAGCTCAACAGCGAACACTGAAGCTTTCTTT. Translated, it gives CASSTANTEAFF.

This clone was detected a few times. The chain has TRBV5-5 and TRBJ1-2; D remains ambiguous. The CDR3 length is 15 residues. V shed 0 bases and J shed 0 bases, with 9 bases lying between them. Germline V CDR1 and CDR2: SGHKS, YYEKEE (reference sequence). The CDR3 coding sequence is TGTGCCAGCAGCTTGGCCCCCGGGGCTAACTATGGCTACACCTTC. As protein: CASSLAPGANYGYTF. The entire variable domain, with the rest obtained from reference TRBV5-5 and TRBJ1-2, is as follows: DAGVTQSPTHLIKTRGQQVTLRCSPISGHKSVSWYQQVLGQGPQFIFQYYEKEERGRGNFPDRFSARQFPNYSSELNVNALLLGDSALYLCASSLAPGANYGYTFGSGTRLTVV.

This chain connects TRBV5-6 to TRBJ1-1; TRBD1 is a possible D gene (5 bases). Germline CDR1 is SGHDT and CDR2 is YYEEEE. The CDR3 contains 13 residues. Trimming stripped 4 bases from V and 2 bases from J, with 9 bases between. The CDR3 DNA is TGTGCCAGCAGCAGGGGTATAAACACTGAAGCTTTCTTT. Translated, it gives CASSRGINTEAFF.

The chain combines TRBV19 with TRBJ2-2; a possible D gene is TRBD1 (7 bases). V was cut by 6 bases and J by 6 bases, with 11 bases left in between. This CDR3 region has 13 residues. Germline loops: CDR1 LNHDA, CDR2 SQIVND (reference sequence). The CDR3 reads CASSDREAGELFF. DNA for the CDR3: TGTGCCAGTAGCGACAGGGAGGCCGGGGAGCTGTTTTTT.

The chain carries TRBV9 and TRBJ2-7, with a weak D call TRBD2 (5 bases). The CDR3 contains 15 residues. Per germline, CDR1 SGDLS and CDR2 YYNGEE. Trimming removed 1 base at V and 2 bases at J, with 13 bases between. The CDR3 here is CASSVWPEAAYEQYF. The DNA for the CDR3 is TGTGCCAGCAGCGTATGGCCGGAGGCGGCCTACGAGCAGTACTTC.

The rearrangement links TRBV7-2 to TRBJ1-2; tentative D call: TRBD1 (5 bases). Trimming left V 2 bases short and J 5 bases short, with 15 bases between. Germline V gene sequence: CDR1 SGHTA, CDR2 FQGNSA. CDR3 length: 15 amino acids. CDR3 sequence reads: CASSLLDTASYGYTF. In DNA form, the CDR3 reads TGTGCCAGCAGCTTACTGGACACCGCTAGTTATGGCTACACCTTC.

This clone was observed a single time. V gene TRBV5-1 combines with J gene TRBJ2-3; 11 bases fit TRBD2. Germline values: CDR1 SGHRS, CDR2 YFSETQ. V shed 3 bases and J 4 bases; nucleotides not matched to a gene: 4. This CDR3 is built from 15 residues. The CDR3 DNA sequence: TGCGCCAGCAGCTCTAGCGGGGGGTTGGCAGATACGCAGTATTTT. Encoded protein: CASSSSGGLADTQYF.

The chain joins TRBV7-3 to TRBJ1-6, with D possibly matching TRBD1 (6 bases). The CDR3 contains 15 residues. V was clipped by 2 bases and J by 9 bases, with 14 bases between them. CDR1 and CDR2 from the germline V gene are SGHTA and FQGTGA. DNA of the CDR3: TGTGCCAGCAGCTTAGAACAGGGAACCTTTTCACCCCTCCACTTT. Its translation is CASSLEQGTFSPLHF.